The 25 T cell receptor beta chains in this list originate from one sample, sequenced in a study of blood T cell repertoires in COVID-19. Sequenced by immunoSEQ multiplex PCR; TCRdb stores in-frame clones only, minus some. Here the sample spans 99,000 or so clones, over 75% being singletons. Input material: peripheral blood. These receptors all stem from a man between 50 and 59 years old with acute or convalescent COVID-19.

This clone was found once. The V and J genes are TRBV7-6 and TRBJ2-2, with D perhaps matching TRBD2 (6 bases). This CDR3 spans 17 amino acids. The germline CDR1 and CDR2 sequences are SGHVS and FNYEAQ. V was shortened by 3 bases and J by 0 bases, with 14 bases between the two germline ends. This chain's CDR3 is CASSFTGVQANTGELFF. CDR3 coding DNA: TGTGCCAGCAGCTTTACGGGAGTTCAGGCGAACACCGGGGAGCTGTTTTTT.

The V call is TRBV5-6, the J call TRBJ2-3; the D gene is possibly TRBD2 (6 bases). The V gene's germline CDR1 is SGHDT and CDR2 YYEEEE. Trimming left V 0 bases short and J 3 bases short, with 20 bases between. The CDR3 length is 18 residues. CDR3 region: CASSLEEGSSALTDTQYF. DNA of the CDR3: TGTGCCAGCAGCTTGGAGGAGGGCTCTAGCGCCTTGACAGATACGCAGTATTTT.

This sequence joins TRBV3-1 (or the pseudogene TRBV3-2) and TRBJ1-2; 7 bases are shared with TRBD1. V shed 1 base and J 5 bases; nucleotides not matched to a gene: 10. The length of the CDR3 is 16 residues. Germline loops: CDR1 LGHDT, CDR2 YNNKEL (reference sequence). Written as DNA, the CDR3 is TGTGCCAGCAGCCAAGTTTTAGAGGGGGCAGGATATGGCTACACCTTC. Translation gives CASSQVLEGAGYGYTF.

The CDR3 loop is CASSLSPLYLYEQYF. The CDR3 bases are TGTGCCAGCAGCTTGAGCCCCCTCTATCTCTACGAGCAGTACTTC. The V gene is TRBV5-5, the J gene TRBJ2-7; D unclear. The CDR3 totals 15 residues. V was cut by 1 base and J by 3 bases, with 14 bases left in between. CDR1 is SGHKS and CDR2 is YYEKEE in the germline V gene (reference sequence). The entire variable domain, with the rest obtained from reference TRBV5-5 and TRBJ2-7, is as follows: DAGVTQSPTHLIKTRGQQVTLRCSPISGHKSVSWYQQVLGQGPQFIFQYYEKEERGRGNFPDRFSARQFPNYSSELNVNALLLGDSALYLCASSLSPLYLYEQYFGPGTRLTVT.

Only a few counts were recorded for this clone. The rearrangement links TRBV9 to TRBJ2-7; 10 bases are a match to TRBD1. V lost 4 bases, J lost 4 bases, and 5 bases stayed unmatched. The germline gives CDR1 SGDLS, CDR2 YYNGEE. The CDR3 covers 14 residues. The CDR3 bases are TGTGCCAGCAGCCTACAGGGACAGGGGTACGAGCAGTACTTC. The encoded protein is CASSLQGQGYEQYF.

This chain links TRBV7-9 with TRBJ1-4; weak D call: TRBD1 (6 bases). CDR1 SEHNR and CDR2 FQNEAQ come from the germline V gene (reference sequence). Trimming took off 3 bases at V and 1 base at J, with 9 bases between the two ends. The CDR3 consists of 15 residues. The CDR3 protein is CASSFQGGTNEKLFF. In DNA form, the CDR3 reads TGTGCCAGCAGCTTCCAAGGGGGAACTAATGAAAAACTGTTTTTT.

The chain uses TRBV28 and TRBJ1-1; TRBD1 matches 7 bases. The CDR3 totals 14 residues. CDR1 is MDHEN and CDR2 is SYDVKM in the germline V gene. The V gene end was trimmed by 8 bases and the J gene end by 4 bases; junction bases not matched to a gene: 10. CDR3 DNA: TGTGCCAGCGACGACAGGGTCCCGAGCACTGAAGCTTTCTTT. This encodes CASDDRVPSTEAFF.

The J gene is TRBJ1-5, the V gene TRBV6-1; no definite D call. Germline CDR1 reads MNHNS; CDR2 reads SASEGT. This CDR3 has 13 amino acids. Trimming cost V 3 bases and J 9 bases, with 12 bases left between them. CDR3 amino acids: CASSEAPTWPQHF. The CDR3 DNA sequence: TGTGCCAGCAGTGAGGCACCCACATGGCCCCAGCATTTT.

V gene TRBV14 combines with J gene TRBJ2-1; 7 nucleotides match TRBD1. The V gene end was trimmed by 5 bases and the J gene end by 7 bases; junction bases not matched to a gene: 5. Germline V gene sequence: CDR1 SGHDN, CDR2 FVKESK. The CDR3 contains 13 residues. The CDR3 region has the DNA TGTGCCAGCAGCTCAGACAGGGAGAATGAGCAGTTCTTC. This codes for CASSSDRENEQFF.

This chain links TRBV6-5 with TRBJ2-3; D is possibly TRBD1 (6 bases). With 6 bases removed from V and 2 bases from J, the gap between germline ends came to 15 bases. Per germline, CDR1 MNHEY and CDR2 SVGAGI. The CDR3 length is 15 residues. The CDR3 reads CASRPPGHITDTQYF. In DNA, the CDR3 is TGTGCCAGCAGGCCCCCGGGACATATCACAGATACGCAGTATTTT.

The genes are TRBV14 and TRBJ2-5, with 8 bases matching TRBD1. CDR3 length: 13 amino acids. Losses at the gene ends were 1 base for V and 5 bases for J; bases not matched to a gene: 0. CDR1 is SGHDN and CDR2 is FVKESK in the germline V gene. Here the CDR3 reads CASSQGQGETQYF. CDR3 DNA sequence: TGTGCCAGCAGCCAAGGACAGGGGGAGACCCAGTACTTC.

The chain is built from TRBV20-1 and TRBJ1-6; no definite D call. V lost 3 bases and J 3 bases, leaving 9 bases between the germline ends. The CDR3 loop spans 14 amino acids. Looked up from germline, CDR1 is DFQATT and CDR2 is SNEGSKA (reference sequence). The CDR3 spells CSASLGSYNSPLHF. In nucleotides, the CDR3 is TGCAGTGCTAGTCTCGGGAGCTATAATTCACCCCTCCACTTT.

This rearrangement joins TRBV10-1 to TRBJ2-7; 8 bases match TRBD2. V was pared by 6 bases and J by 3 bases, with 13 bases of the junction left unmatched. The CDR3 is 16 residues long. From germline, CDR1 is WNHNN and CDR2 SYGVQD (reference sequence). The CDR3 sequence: CASSPGGGPRVYEQYF. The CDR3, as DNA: TGCGCCAGCAGCCCCGGGGGGGGCCCGCGGGTCTACGAGCAGTACTTC.

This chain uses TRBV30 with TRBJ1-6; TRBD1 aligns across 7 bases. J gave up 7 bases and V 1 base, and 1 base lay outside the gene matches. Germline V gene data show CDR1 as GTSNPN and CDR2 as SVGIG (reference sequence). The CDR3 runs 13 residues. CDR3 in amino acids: CAWSGTGNSPLHF. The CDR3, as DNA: TGTGCCTGGAGTGGGACAGGAAATTCACCCCTCCACTTT. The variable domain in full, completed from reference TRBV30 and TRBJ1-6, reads SQTIHQWPATLVQPVGSPLSLECTVEGTSNPNLYWYRQAAGRGLQLLFYSVGIGQISSEVPQNLSASRPQDRQFILSSKKLLLSDSGFYLCAWSGTGNSPLHFGNGTRLTVT.

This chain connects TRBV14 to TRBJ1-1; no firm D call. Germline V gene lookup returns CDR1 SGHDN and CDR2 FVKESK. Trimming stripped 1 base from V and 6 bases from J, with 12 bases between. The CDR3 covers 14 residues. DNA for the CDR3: TGTGCCAGCAGCCAAGCCCCCCAGCGGGCTGAAGCTTTCTTT. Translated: CASSQAPQRAEAFF. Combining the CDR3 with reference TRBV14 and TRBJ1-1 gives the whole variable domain EAGVTQFPSHSVIEKGQTVTLRCDPISGHDNLYWYRRVMGKEIKFLLHFVKESKQDESGMPNNRFLAERTGGTYSTLKVQPAELEDSGVYFCASSQAPQRAEAFFGQGTRLTVV.

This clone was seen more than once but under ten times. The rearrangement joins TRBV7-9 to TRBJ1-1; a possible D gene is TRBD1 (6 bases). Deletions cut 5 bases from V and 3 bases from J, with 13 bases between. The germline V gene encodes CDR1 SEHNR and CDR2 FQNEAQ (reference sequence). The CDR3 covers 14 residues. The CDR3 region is CASSHRVSDTEAFF. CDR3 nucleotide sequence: TGTGCCAGCAGCCACAGGGTTTCGGACACTGAAGCTTTCTTT.

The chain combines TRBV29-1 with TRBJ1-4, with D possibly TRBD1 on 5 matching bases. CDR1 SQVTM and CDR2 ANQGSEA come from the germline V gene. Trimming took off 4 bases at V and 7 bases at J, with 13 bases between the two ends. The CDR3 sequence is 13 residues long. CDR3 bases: TGCAGCGTTGGGAAAGGGGCCGGTGAAAAACTGTTTTTT. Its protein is CSVGKGAGEKLFF.

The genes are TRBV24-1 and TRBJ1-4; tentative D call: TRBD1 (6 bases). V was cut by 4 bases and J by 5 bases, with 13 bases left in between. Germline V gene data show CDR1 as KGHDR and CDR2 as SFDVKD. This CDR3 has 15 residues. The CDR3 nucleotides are TGTGCCACCAGTGACCCCGGGACACGGAATGAAAAACTGTTTTTT. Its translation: CATSDPGTRNEKLFF.

The CDR3 region is CASSRSWGRDEQYF. The CDR3 nucleotides are TGTGCCAGCAGCCGGAGTTGGGGGCGGGACGAGCAGTACTTC. The rearrangement links TRBV9 to TRBJ2-7; weak D call: TRBD1 (6 bases). The germline gives CDR1 SGDLS, CDR2 YYNGEE. This CDR3 has 14 residues. The ends were cut back, 4 bases at V and 5 bases at J, with 16 bases in the middle.

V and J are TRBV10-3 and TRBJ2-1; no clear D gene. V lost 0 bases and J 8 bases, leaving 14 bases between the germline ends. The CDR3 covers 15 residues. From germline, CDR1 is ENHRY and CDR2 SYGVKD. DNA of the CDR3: TGTGCCATCAGTGAGTCGGGCAGCCCGAGTGATGAGCAGTTCTTC. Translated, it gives CAISESGSPSDEQFF.

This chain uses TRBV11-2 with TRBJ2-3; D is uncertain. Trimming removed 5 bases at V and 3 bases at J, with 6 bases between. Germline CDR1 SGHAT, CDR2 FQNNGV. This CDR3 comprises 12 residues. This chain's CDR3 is CASSPGTDTQYF. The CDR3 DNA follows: TGTGCCAGCAGCCCAGGAACAGATACGCAGTATTTT.

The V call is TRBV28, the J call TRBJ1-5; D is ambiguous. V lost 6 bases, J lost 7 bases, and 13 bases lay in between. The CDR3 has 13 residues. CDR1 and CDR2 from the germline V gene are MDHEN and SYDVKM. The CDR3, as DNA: TGTGCCAGCAGATATGGTGGAGGGCAGCCCCAGCATTTT. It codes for CASRYGGGQPQHF. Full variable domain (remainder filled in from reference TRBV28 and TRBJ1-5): DVKVTQSSRYLVKRTGEKVFLECVQDMDHENMFWYRQDPGLGLRLIYFSYDVKMKEKGDIPEGYSVSREKKERFSLILESASTNQTSMYLCASRYGGGQPQHFGDGTRLSIL.

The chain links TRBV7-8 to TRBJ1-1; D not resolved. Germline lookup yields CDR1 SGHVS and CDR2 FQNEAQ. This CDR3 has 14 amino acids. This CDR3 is CATAVVPRNTEAFF. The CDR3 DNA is TGTGCTACAGCAGTTGTCCCCCGGAACACTGAAGCTTTCTTT. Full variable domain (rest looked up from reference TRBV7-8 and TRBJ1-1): GAGVSQSPRYKVAKRGQDVALRCDPISGHVSLFWYQQALGQGPEFLTYFQNEAQLDKSGLPSDRFFAERPEGSVSTLKIQRTQQEDSAVYLCATAVVPRNTEAFFGQGTRLTVV.

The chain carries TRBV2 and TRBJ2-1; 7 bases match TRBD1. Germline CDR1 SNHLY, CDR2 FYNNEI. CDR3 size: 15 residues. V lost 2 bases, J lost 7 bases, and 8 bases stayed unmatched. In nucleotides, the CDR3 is TGTGCCAGCAGTGAATCCTCAGGGGGTGGGAATGAGCAGTTCTTC. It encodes CASSESSGGGNEQFF.

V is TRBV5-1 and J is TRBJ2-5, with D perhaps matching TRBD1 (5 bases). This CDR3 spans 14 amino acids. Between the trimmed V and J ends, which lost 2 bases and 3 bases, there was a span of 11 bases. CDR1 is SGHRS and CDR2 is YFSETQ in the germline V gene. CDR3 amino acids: CASSFRQSEETQYF. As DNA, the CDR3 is TGCGCCAGCAGCTTCCGACAGTCGGAAGAGACCCAGTACTTC.